Many counts were recorded for the clone carrying this T cell receptor beta chain. Its antigen is unknown. This entry comes from a study of T-cell memory formation after mild COVID-19. General study results and limits: Of the contracting clones, CD4+ ones lay mainly in CM and EM, and CD8+ ones in EMRA. Cross-reactive memory apparently joined, as some responding clones appeared in pre-infection memory. Day 15 to 85 contracting clones showed balanced CD4/CD8; later expanders leaned CD4+.

Trimming removed 4 bases from V and 8 bases from J, with 14 bases in between. The CDR3 covers 13 residues. Germline loops: CDR1 SGHTA, CDR2 FQGNSA. The authors produced TCR alpha and TCR beta cDNA libraries with sample barcodes and UMIs by 5'RACE using constant-segment primers. TCRdb reprocessed the 5' RACE reads with MiXCR, giving one entry per CDR3 protein. Counted here are around 390,000 distinct CDR3 sequences, 16% occurring once; the ten biggest clones make up about 22%. The clonotype was recovered from a man younger than 35 who had mild COVID-19 (a few samples of this study predate the infection). Cell type and time point are not known. The sequenced sample was PBMCs or a T cell subset sorted from them (not recorded which). The chain is built from TRBV7-2 and TRBJ1-1; a weak D match, TRBD1 (5 bases). CDR3 sequence reads: CASSYLLRGEAFF. CDR3 DNA: TGTGCCAGCAGCTACCTTCTTAGGGGCGAAGCTTTCTTT.